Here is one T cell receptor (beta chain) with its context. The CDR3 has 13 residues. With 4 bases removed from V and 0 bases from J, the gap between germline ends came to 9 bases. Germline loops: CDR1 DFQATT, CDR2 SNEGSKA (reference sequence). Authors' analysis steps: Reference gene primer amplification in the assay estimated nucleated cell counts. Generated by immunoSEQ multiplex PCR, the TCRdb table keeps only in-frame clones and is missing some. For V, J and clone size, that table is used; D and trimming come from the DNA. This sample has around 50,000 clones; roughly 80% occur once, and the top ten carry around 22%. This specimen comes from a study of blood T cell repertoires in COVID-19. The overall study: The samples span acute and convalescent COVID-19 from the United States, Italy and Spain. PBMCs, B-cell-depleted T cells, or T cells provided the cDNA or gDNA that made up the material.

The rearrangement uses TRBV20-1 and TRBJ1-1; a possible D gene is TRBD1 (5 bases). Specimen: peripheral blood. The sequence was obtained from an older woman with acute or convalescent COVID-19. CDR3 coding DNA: TGCAGTGCTATTGACAGAATGAACACTGAAGCTTTCTTT. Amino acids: CSAIDRMNTEAFF.